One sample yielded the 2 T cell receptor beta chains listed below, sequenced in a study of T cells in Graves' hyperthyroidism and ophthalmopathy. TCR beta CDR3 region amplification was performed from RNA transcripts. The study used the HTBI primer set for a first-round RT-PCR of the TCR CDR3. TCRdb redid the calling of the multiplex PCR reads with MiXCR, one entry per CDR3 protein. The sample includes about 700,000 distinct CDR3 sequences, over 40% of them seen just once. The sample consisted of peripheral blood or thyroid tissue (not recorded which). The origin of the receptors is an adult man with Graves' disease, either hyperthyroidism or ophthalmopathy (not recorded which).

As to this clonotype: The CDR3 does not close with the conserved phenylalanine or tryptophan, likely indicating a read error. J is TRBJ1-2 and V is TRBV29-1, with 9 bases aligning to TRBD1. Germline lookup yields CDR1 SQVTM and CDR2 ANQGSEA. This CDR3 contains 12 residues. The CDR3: CTGTGTNYGYTL. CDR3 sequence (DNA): TGCACCGGGACAGGGACTAACTATGGCTACACCCTC.

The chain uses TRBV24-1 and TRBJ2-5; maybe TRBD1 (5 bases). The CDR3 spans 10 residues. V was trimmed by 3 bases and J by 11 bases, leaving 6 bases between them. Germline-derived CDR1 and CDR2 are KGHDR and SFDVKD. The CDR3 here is CATSDQGQYF. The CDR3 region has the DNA TGTGCCACCAGTGATCAGGGACAGTACTTC.